The sequence of this T cell receptor beta chain was determined in a study of identical twins. Study-level points and caveats: Invariant MAIT and iNKT cells could partly confound zero-insertion analyses. The authors drew conclusions from cross-sectional statistical analysis rather than following the same donors.

One entry per CDR3 protein, called by TCRdb with MiXCR from the 5' RACE reads. Of approximately 690,000 distinct CDR3 sequences listed, around 6% are singletons. This clonotype has more than one count but fewer than ten. The antigen is unknown. The receptor comes from a man in his late teens or twenties in good health. Sequencing used naive T cells sorted from blood.

The CDR3 sequence: CASSHQGQGYTF. For the CDR3, the DNA is TGTGCCAGCAGTCACCAGGGGCAAGGCTACACCTTC. The V call is TRBV6-5, the J call TRBJ1-2, with a weak D call TRBD1 (6 bases). V lost 5 bases to trimming and J lost 8 bases, with 12 bases between them. This CDR3 has 12 amino acids. Germline V gives CDR1 MNHEY, CDR2 SVGAGI.